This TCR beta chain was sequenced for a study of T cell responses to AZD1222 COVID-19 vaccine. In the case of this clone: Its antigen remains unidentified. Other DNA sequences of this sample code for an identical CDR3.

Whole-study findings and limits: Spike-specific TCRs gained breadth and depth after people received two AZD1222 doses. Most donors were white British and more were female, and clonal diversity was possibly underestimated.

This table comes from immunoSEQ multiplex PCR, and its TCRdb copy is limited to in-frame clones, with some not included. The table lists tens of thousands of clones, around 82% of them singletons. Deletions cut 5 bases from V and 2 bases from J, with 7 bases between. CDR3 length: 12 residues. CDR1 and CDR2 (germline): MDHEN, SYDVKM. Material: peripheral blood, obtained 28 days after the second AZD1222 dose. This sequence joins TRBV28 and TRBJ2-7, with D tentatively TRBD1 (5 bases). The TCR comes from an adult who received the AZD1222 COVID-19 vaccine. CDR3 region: CASSPDTYEQYF. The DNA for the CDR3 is TGTGCCAGCAGTCCGGACACCTACGAGCAGTACTTC.